This T cell receptor beta chain was obtained from a study of vaccination effects on CD4 cells after COVID-19. The V segment lost 7 bases and the J segment 3 bases; nucleotides outside the gene matches: 6. This CDR3 contains 14 residues. Germline V gene sequence: CDR1 LNHNV, CDR2 YYDKDF (reference sequence). TCRdb's table, derived via immunoSEQ multiplex PCR, lists solely in-frame clones and lacks some. The sample yields about 55,000 clones, about two thirds seen once. Study outcomes and limitations: Late post-vaccination samples showed marked contraction of infection- and vaccine-induced clones.

Before any sequencing was done, the ViraFEST assay used viral peptide pools to expand antigen-specific CD4+ T cells. Cultured cells yielded isolated CD4+ T cells after 10 days. No vaccinee had earlier SARS-CoV-2 infection, and nucleocapsid antibodies were negative. Cultivation was performed at about 1.8 million PBMC per well with approximately 10 IU/ml IL-2 and around 10 ug/ml peptides added. This clone was counted between two and nine times. The antigen is not known. V usage is TRBV15 and J usage is TRBJ1-5; 7 nucleotides align to TRBD1. This receptor was obtained from a human donor who received a COVID-19 vaccine. Source: CD4+ T cells from PBMCs cultured with SARS-CoV-2 spike peptides, taken before COVID-19 vaccination. The CDR3 region is CATTQDRLNQPQHF. CDR3 nucleotides: TGTGCCACCACCCAGGACAGGCTCAATCAGCCCCAGCATTTT.